This entry concerns a single T cell receptor (beta chain). The protocol was immunoSEQ multiplex PCR, while the TCRdb copy is restricted to in-frame clones and leaves out a portion. The sample has approximately 86,000 clones; 86% are singletons. The data were taken from a study of control samples from healthy donors and cancer patients. V shed 3 bases and J shed 6 bases, with 8 bases lying between them. Per the germline V gene, CDR1 is MDHEN and CDR2 is SYDVKM. This CDR3 has 12 amino acids. The gene calls are TRBV28 and TRBJ1-2; TRBD1 might be the D (6 bases). The clonotype originates from a man aged 25 to 40 in good health. Source material: blood. The CDR3 nucleotides are TGTGCCAGCAGTTTTTACAGGGATGGCTACACCTTC. This gives the protein CASSFYRDGYTF.